The clone carrying this T cell receptor beta chain was counted at least ten times. Antigen specificity is unknown. Together with a sample-barcoded 5' primer, a J-beta primer mix was included in a second PCR lasting roughly 6 to 12 cycles. Any given sample supplied a minimum of 3 million CDR3-containing paired-end reads. Each CDR3 protein is one row after TCRdb ran MiXCR on the 5' RACE reads. The sample includes some 790,000 distinct CDR3 sequences, 29% seen only once; the top ten take 17%. No fewer than 5.5 micrograms of total RNA were isolated from every sample. The sample belongs to a study of blood T cells in healthy people across ages. The study, taken as a whole, reports: Samples with more naive T cells showed higher observed beta diversity. Diversity estimated from one million T cells was considered an underestimate.

Looked up from germline, CDR1 is DFQATT and CDR2 is SNEGSKA (reference sequence). The CDR3 loop spans 13 amino acids. The V gene lost 4 bases and the J gene lost 3 bases, with 10 bases spanning the gap. The sequenced sample consisted of blood. The TCR comes from a woman at least 80 years old in good health. This chain uses TRBV20-1 with TRBJ2-1; D gene ambiguous. The CDR3 nucleotides read TGCAGTGCTACCCTCAGAAACTACAATGAGCAGTTCTTC. Translated, it gives CSATLRNYNEQFF.